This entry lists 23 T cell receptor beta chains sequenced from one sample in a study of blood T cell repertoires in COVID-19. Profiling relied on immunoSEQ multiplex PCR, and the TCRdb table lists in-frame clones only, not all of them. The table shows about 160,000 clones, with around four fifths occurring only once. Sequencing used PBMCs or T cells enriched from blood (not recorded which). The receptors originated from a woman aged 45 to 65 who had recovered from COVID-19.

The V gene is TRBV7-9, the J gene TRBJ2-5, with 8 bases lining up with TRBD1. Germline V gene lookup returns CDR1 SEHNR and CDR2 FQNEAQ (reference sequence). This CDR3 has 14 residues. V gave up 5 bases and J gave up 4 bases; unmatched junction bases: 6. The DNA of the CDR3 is TGTGCCAGCAGCGAAGGACAGGGCGGAGAGACCCAGTACTTC. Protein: CASSEGQGGETQYF.

The CDR3 reads CASSLGQGEETQYF. CDR3 nucleotides: TGTGCCAGCAGCTTGGGACAGGGGGAAGAGACCCAGTACTTC. The chain has TRBV7-3 and TRBJ2-5, with TRBD1 matching 11 bases. The CDR3 sequence is 14 residues long. Germline loops: CDR1 SGHTA, CDR2 FQGTGA. V lost 3 bases and J lost 3; bases outside the gene matches: 0.

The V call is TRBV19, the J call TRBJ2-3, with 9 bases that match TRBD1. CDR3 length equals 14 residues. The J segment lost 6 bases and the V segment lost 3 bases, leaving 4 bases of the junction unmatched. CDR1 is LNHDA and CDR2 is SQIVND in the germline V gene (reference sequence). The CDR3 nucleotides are TGTGCCAGTAGTATCAAGACAGGGGGGGATACGCAGTATTTT. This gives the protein CASSIKTGGDTQYF.

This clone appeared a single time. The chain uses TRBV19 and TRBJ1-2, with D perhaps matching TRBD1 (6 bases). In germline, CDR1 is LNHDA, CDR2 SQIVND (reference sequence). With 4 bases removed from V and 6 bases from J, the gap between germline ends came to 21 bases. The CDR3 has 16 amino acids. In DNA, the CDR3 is TGTGCCAGTAGTAAATACACCAGGGGAAAAAACGATGGCTACACCTTC. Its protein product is CASSKYTRGKNDGYTF.

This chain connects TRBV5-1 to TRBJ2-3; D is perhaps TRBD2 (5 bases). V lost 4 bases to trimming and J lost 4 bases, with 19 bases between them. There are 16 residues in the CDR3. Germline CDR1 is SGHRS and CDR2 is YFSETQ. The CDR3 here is CASSVRVGSSADTQYF. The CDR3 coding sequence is TGCGCCAGCAGCGTAAGGGTGGGGAGTTCGGCAGATACGCAGTATTTT.

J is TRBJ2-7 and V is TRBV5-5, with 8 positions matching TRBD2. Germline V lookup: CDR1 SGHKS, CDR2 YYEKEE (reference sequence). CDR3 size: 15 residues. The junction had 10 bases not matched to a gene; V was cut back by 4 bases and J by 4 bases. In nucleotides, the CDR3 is TGTGCCAGCAGCCAGCCGGGACTAGTTGTGTACGAGCAGTACTTC. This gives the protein CASSQPGLVVYEQYF.

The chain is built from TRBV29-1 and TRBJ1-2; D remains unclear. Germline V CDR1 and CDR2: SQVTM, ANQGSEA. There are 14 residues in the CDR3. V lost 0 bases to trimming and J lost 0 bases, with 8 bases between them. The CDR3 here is CSVEDAYTNYGYTF. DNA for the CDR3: TGCAGCGTTGAAGACGCGTATACTAACTATGGCTACACCTTC.

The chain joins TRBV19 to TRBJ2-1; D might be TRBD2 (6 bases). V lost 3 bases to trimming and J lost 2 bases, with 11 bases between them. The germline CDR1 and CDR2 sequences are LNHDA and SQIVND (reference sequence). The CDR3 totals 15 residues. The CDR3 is CASSIRGEAYNEQFF. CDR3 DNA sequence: TGTGCCAGTAGTATCAGAGGGGAGGCCTACAATGAGCAGTTCTTC.

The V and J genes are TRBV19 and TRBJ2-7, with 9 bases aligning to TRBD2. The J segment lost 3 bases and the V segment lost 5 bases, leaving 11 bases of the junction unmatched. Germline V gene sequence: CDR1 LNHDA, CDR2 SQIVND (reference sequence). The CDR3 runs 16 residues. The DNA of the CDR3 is TGTGCCAGTAGTTCCAAGACTAGCGGCCGATACTACGAGCAGTACTTC. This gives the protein CASSSKTSGRYYEQYF.

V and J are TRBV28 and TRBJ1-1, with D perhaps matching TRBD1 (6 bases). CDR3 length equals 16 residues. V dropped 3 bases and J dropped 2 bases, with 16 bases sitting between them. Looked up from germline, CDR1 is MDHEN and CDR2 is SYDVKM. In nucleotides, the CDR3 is TGTGCCAGCAGTTTCGCGGGGGCAGGGAGTAACACTGAAGCTTTCTTT. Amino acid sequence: CASSFAGAGSNTEAFF.

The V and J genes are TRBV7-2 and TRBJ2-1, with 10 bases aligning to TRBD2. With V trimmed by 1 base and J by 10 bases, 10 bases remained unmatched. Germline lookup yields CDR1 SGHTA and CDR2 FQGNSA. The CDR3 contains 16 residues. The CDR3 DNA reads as TGTGCCAGCAGCTTAGACCCCAGCGGGGGGGCCGAGGAGCAGTTCTTC. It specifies CASSLDPSGGAEEQFF.

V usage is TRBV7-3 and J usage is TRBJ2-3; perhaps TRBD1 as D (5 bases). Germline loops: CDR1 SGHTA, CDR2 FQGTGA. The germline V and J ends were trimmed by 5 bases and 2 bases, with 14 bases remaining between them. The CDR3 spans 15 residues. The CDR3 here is CASSLTEINTDTQYF. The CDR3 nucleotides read TGTGCCAGCAGCCTGACAGAGATTAACACAGATACGCAGTATTTT.

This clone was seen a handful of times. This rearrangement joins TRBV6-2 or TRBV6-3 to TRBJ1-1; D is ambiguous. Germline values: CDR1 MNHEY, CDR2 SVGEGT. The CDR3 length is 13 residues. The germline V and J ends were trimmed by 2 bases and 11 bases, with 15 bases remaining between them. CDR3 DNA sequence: TGTGCCAGCAGTTACGAGGGCGCGAGTCCTGCTTTCTTT. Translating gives CASSYEGASPAFF.

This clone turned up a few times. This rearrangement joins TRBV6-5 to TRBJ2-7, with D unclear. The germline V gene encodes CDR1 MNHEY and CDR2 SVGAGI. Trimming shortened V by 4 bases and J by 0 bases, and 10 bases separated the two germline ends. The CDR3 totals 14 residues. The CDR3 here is CASSLKTSSYEQYF. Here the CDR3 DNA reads TGTGCCAGCAGTTTAAAGACAAGCTCCTACGAGCAGTACTTC.

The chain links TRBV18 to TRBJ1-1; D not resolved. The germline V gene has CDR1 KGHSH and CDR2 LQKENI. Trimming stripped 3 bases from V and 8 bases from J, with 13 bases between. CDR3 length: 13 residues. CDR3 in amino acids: CASSPSEAVEAFF. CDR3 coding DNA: TGTGCCAGCTCACCGTCCGAGGCGGTAGAAGCTTTCTTT.

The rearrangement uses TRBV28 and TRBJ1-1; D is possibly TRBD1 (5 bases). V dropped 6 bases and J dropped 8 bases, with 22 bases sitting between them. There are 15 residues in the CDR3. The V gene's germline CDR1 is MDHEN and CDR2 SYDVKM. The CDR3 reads CASSHSTDLGPEAFF. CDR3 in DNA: TGTGCCAGCAGCCACTCGACAGACCTCGGGCCCGAAGCTTTCTTT.

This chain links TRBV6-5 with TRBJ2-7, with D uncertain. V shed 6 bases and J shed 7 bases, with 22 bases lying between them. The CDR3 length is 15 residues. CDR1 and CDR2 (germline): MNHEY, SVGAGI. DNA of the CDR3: TGTGCCAGCAGCTTGCTAATGCTCCCCCCGCAAGAGCAGTACTTC. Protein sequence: CASSLLMLPPQEQYF.

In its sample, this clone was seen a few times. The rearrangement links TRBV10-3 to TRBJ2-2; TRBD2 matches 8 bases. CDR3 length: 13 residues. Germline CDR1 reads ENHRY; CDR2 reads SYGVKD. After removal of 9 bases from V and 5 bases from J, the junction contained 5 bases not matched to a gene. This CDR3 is CAMAGGPTGELFF. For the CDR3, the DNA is TGTGCCATGGCGGGAGGACCTACCGGGGAGCTGTTTTTT.

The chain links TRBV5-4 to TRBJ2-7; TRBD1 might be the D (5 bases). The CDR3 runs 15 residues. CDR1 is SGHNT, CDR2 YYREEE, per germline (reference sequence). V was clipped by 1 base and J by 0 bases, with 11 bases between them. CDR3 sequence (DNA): TGTGCCAGCAGCTTGACAGGCCCGAGCTCCTACGAGCAGTACTTC. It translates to CASSLTGPSSYEQYF.

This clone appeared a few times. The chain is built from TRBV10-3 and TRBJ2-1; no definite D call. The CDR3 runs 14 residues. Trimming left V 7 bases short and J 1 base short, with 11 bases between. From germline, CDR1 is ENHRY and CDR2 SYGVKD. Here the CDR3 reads CAINGATSYNEQFF. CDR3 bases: TGTGCCATCAACGGCGCGACTTCCTACAATGAGCAGTTCTTC.

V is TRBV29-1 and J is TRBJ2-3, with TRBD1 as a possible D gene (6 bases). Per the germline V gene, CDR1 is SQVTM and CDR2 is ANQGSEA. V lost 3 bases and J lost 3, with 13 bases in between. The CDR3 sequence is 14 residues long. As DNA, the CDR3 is TGCAGCGTTGACTTTCCGCAGGGGACAGATACGCAGTATTTT. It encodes CSVDFPQGTDTQYF.

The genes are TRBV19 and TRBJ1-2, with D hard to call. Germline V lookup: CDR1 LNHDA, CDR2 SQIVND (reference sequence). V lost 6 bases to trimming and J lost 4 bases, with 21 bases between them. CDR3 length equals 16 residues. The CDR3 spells CASRDFARPGPYGYTF. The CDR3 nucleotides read TGTGCCAGTAGAGACTTCGCGCGTCCTGGCCCCTATGGCTACACCTTC.

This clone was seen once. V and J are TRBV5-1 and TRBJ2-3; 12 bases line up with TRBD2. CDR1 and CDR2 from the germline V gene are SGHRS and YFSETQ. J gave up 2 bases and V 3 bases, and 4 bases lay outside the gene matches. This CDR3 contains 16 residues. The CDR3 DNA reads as TGCGCCAGCAGCTCCGGGACTAGCGGGTTCACAGATACGCAGTATTTT. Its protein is CASSSGTSGFTDTQYF.